The sequence of this T cell receptor (beta chain) was determined in a study of T-cell memory formation after mild COVID-19. Turning to the study itself: The two donors had largely donor-specific TCR clusters.

Study outcomes and limitations: Those CD4+ clones that contracted were mainly in CM and EM (CD8+ ones in EMRA). Pre-infection memory harbored some responding clones, suggesting cross-reactive memory joined.

The CDR3 extends over 14 amino acids. V dropped 1 base and J dropped 4 bases, with 10 bases sitting between them. Turning to this clonotype: What it recognizes is unknown.

TCRdb re-called the 5' RACE reads through MiXCR, storing one row per CDR3 protein. Here the sample spans under 450,000 distinct CDR3 sequences, 20% to 25% being singletons. This receptor was obtained from a man younger than 35 who had mild COVID-19 (a few samples of this study predate the infection). Cell type and time point are not known. The sample taken for sequencing was PBMCs or a T cell subset sorted from them (not recorded which). V gene TRBV12-3 or TRBV12-4 combines with J gene TRBJ2-5, with D possibly matching TRBD1 (5 bases). The CDR3 nucleotides are TGTGCCAGCAGTTTAGAGGCAGGGCTAGAGACCCAGTACTTC. Amino acid sequence: CASSLEAGLETQYF.